These 6 T cell receptor beta chains came from one sample sequenced in a study of OX40 agonist ivuxolimab in advanced cancers. TCRdb's table, derived via immunoSEQ multiplex PCR, lists solely in-frame clones and lacks some. There are fewer than 90,000 clones in the sample; 65% to 90% occur only once, and 2.5% to 3.5% lies in the top ten. The source material was CD4+ or CD8+ T cells sorted from blood, sampled in a trial of the OX40 agonist ivuxolimab. These receptors were collected from an adult with an advanced solid tumor such as melanoma, head and neck, liver or kidney cancer.

This chain uses TRBV30 with TRBJ1-5, with D possibly TRBD1 on 5 matching bases. The CDR3 covers 16 residues. The germline gives CDR1 GTSNPN, CDR2 SVGIG (reference sequence). V gave up 2 bases and J gave up 4 bases, with 18 bases separating them. The CDR3 here is CAWSTQLGQGNQPQHF. The CDR3 nucleotides are TGTGCCTGGAGTACACAACTAGGACAAGGTAATCAGCCCCAGCATTTT.

This chain connects TRBV5-8 to TRBJ2-1; 7 nucleotides line up with TRBD1. CDR3 length equals 14 residues. Germline lookup yields CDR1 SGHTS and CDR2 YDEGEE. Germline trimming cut 2 bases from V and 4 bases from J; bases unmatched to any gene: 3. The CDR3 nucleotides are TGTGCCAGCAGCTTAGGACAGGAGTACAATGAGCAGTTCTTC. This codes for CASSLGQEYNEQFF.

The chain combines TRBV5-1 with TRBJ1-3; D remains ambiguous. The V gene's germline CDR1 is SGHRS and CDR2 YFSETQ. This CDR3 contains 15 residues. The V end was cut by 2 bases, the J end by 0 bases, with 9 bases between. This CDR3 reads CASSLDASSGNTIYF. DNA for the CDR3: TGCGCCAGCAGCTTAGACGCGTCCTCTGGAAACACCATATATTTT.

V and J are TRBV7-3 and TRBJ1-6, with D uncertain. This CDR3 spans 12 amino acids. Per germline, CDR1 SGHTA and CDR2 FQGTGA. V shed 2 bases and J shed 9 bases, with 5 bases lying between them. The CDR3 bases are TGTGCCAGCAGCTTAGTTCTTTCACCCCTCCACTTT. Amino acid sequence: CASSLVLSPLHF.

This chain joins TRBV27 and TRBJ1-2; possible D gene TRBD1, 5 bases. Germline V lookup: CDR1 MNHEY, CDR2 SMNVEV (reference sequence). V was clipped by 3 bases and J by 5 bases, with 16 bases between them. CDR3 length: 15 amino acids. CDR3 amino acids: CASSFDTQATYGYTF. CDR3 in DNA: TGTGCCAGCAGTTTCGACACACAGGCCACTTATGGCTACACCTTC.

The J gene is TRBJ2-1, the V gene TRBV13, with 9 bases matching TRBD1. Germline V CDR1 and CDR2: PRHDT, FYEKMQ (reference sequence). J was trimmed by 8 bases and V by 5 bases; bases with no gene match: 10. The length of the CDR3 is 15 residues. CDR3 DNA sequence: TGTGCCAGCAGCCCGGGGGACAGGGTTTCACATGAGCAGTTCTTC. It encodes CASSPGDRVSHEQFF.